This passage covers 32 T cell receptor beta chains from one sample sequenced in a study of shared clonotypes between healthy human individuals. Method: immunoSEQ multiplex PCR; TCRdb's copy keeps in-frame clones and lacks some. The data hold some 2 million clones, with about 94% observed a single time. CD8 cells regarded as naive lacked CD45RO, were positively chosen for CCR7, and omitted terminally differentiated effector memory CD45RA+ cells. Sequenced material: naive CD8+ T cells sorted from blood. The source is a man between 18 and 35 years old in good health.

The J gene is TRBJ2-3, the V gene TRBV7-8; 10 bases are a match to TRBD2. The CDR3 runs 18 residues. Germline CDR1 SGHVS, CDR2 FQNEAQ. The junction had 15 bases not matched to a gene; V was cut back by 7 bases and J by 2 bases. This CDR3 is CASKGGLAGGFNTDTQYF. In DNA, the CDR3 is TGTGCCAGCAAGGGGGGGTTAGCGGGAGGATTTAACACAGATACGCAGTATTTT.

This clone was seen a single time. The chain couples TRBV18 to TRBJ2-7; D gene unclear. The V end was cut by 3 bases, the J end by 0 bases, with 6 bases between. Per the germline V gene, CDR1 is KGHSH and CDR2 is LQKENI. The CDR3 totals 13 residues. CDR3 protein: CASSPQTSYEQYF. CDR3 nucleotides: TGTGCCAGCTCACCCCAGACCTCCTACGAGCAGTACTTC.

The chain links TRBV4-3 to TRBJ2-7; tentatively, D is TRBD1 or TRBD2 (7 bases each). The CDR3 spans 13 residues. The V and J ends lost 8 bases and 2 bases respectively, with 13 bases between them. Germline lookup yields CDR1 LGHNA and CDR2 YSLEER. The CDR3 sequence is CASSSGGAYEQYF. Here the CDR3 DNA reads TGCGCCAGCTCCTCAGGGGGGGCCTACGAGCAGTACTTC.

The chain uses TRBV29-1 and TRBJ2-1; 12 bases are shared with TRBD2. This CDR3 has 18 amino acids. J was trimmed by 0 bases and V by 1 base; bases with no gene match: 7. Per germline, CDR1 SQVTM and CDR2 ANQGSEA. The CDR3: CSVEGLAGVGSSYNEQFF. The CDR3 coding sequence is TGCAGCGTTGAAGGACTAGCGGGAGTGGGTAGCTCCTACAATGAGCAGTTCTTC.

The chain carries TRBV27 and TRBJ2-7, with D unclear. Trimming pared 4 bases from V and 0 bases from J, leaving 19 bases between. CDR1 is MNHEY and CDR2 is SMNVEV in the germline V gene (reference sequence). The CDR3 is made up of 17 amino acids. This chain's CDR3 is CASSSSQITIHSYEQYF. CDR3 DNA sequence: TGTGCCAGCAGTTCCTCCCAGATAACGATTCACTCCTACGAGCAGTACTTC.

The chain employs TRBV5-4 and TRBJ2-7; 7 nucleotides agree with TRBD1. The CDR3 is made up of 15 amino acids. CDR1 and CDR2 (germline): SGHNT, YYREEE (reference sequence). V was clipped by 2 bases and J by 4 bases; unmatched bases: 9. CDR3 nucleotides: TGTGCCAGCAGCTTCTTCGGAGCAGGGGGATACGAGCAGTACTTC. Protein product: CASSFFGAGGYEQYF. The complete variable domain, with remaining parts taken from reference TRBV5-4 and TRBJ2-7, reads ETGVTQSPTHLIKTRGQQVTLRCSSQSGHNTVSWYQQALGQGPQFIFQYYREEENGRGNFPPRFSGLQFPNYSSELNVNALELDDSALYLCASSFFGAGGYEQYFGPGTRLTVT.

V usage is TRBV7-2 and J usage is TRBJ1-3, with TRBD1 as a possible D gene (5 bases). The CDR3 length is 12 residues. With 5 bases removed from V and 5 bases from J, the gap between germline ends came to 7 bases. Germline V lookup: CDR1 SGHTA, CDR2 FQGNSA. The CDR3 is CASSPDRNTIYF. The CDR3 coding sequence is TGTGCCAGCAGCCCGGACAGAAACACCATATATTTT.

With regard to this clone: The sample holds other DNA sequences that translate to the same CDR3. V gene TRBV5-1 combines with J gene TRBJ2-7; 7 positions match TRBD1. Germline V gene sequence: CDR1 SGHRS, CDR2 YFSETQ. Trimming removed 2 bases from V and 3 bases from J; junction bases left unmatched: 2. The CDR3 is 13 amino acids. This CDR3 reads CASSLRTGYEQYF. The DNA for the CDR3 is TGCGCCAGCAGCTTAAGGACAGGCTACGAGCAGTACTTC.

Note on this clone: This CDR3 is also generated by other DNA sequences in the sample. The chain recombines TRBV4-1 with TRBJ2-7; TRBD2 agrees at 8 bases. Trimming removed 4 bases from V and 2 bases from J; junction bases left unmatched: 7. CDR3 length equals 15 residues. CDR1 and CDR2 from the germline V gene are MGHRA and YSYEKL. CDR3 coding DNA: TGCGCCAGCAGCCCCGGGGTAGCGGGGCCCTACGAGCAGTACTTC. Translation: CASSPGVAGPYEQYF.

The CDR3 DNA follows: TGTGCCAGCAGCGTAGGGTCGACTAGCGGAGGGGATGAGCAGTTCTTC. Residues: CASSVGSTSGGDEQFF. The chain joins TRBV9 to TRBJ2-1; TRBD2 aligns across 9 bases. There are 16 residues in the CDR3. V gave up 0 bases and J gave up 8 bases; unmatched junction bases: 9. Germline V lookup: CDR1 SGDLS, CDR2 YYNGEE.

With respect to this clone: Sequence at one end of the junction differs from germline and may be a read error. V is TRBV7-7 and J is TRBJ2-5, with D maybe TRBD2 (6 bases). This CDR3 is built from 14 residues. The germline V gene encodes CDR1 SSHAT and CDR2 FNYEAQ (reference sequence). CDR3 sequence: CASSLLPGVETQYF. In DNA, the CDR3 is TGTGCTAGCAGCTTACTCCCGGGGGTTGAGACCCAGTACTTC.

The CDR3 sequence is CAWSLGTSEQYF. The DNA for the CDR3 is TGTGCCTGGAGTTTAGGGACCTCCGAGCAGTACTTC. The V call is TRBV30, the J call TRBJ2-7; D tentatively fits TRBD1 or TRBD2 (5 bases each). The CDR3 is 12 residues long. Per the germline V gene, CDR1 is GTSNPN and CDR2 is SVGIG (reference sequence). V was trimmed by 2 bases and J by 6 bases, leaving 11 bases between them. The full variable domain, rest sourced from reference TRBV30 and TRBJ2-7, is SQTIHQWPATLVQPVGSPLSLECTVEGTSNPNLYWYRQAAGRGLQLLFYSVGIGQISSEVPQNLSASRPQDRQFILSSKKLLLSDSGFYLCAWSLGTSEQYFGPGTRLTVT.

This chain links TRBV7-8 with TRBJ2-7; TRBD2 agrees at 10 bases. J was trimmed by 4 bases and V by 1 base; bases with no gene match: 7. The CDR3 totals 16 residues. Per germline, CDR1 SGHVS and CDR2 FQNEAQ. In DNA, the CDR3 is TGTGCCAGCAGCTTAGGGACTAGCGGAGAGTCTTACGAGCAGTACTTC. Translated: CASSLGTSGESYEQYF. Based on the CDR3 plus reference TRBV7-8 and TRBJ2-7, the full variable domain is GAGVSQSPRYKVAKRGQDVALRCDPISGHVSLFWYQQALGQGPEFLTYFQNEAQLDKSGLPSDRFFAERPEGSVSTLKIQRTQQEDSAVYLCASSLGTSGESYEQYFGPGTRLTVT.

The chain has TRBV28 and TRBJ2-7; no firm D call. V lost 6 bases, J lost 3 bases, and 9 bases lay in between. Germline loops: CDR1 MDHEN, CDR2 SYDVKM. The CDR3 consists of 12 residues. The CDR3 DNA reads TGTGCCAGCAGCGTCCAGGTCTACGAGCAGTACTTC. Protein sequence: CASSVQVYEQYF.

This sequence joins TRBV13 and TRBJ2-1, with 12 positions matching TRBD2. CDR1 and CDR2 from the germline V gene are PRHDT and FYEKMQ (reference sequence). V trimming: 5 bases; J trimming: 5 bases; junction bases outside the gene matches: 7. The CDR3 runs to 16 residues. Here the CDR3 reads CASSPGLAGQNNEQFF. The CDR3 DNA is TGTGCCAGCAGCCCGGGACTAGCGGGCCAAAACAATGAGCAGTTCTTC.

V is TRBV7-9 and J is TRBJ1-1, with TRBD1 identical over 9 bases. Germline loops: CDR1 SEHNR, CDR2 FQNEAQ (reference sequence). This CDR3 has 16 amino acids. Unmatched junction bases numbered 7, after V lost 5 bases and J lost 0 bases. CDR3 in DNA: TGTGCCAGCAGCCAGGGGACAGGGAACGTGAACACTGAAGCTTTCTTT. It encodes CASSQGTGNVNTEAFF.

The chain recombines TRBV4-3 with TRBJ2-7; D perhaps matches TRBD2 (6 bases). Germline V gene sequence: CDR1 LGHNA, CDR2 YSLEER. CDR3 length equals 16 residues. V gave up 0 bases and J gave up 0 bases, with 12 bases separating them. The CDR3, as DNA: TGCGCCAGCAGCCAAGAGACGGGACTCAGCTCCTACGAGCAGTACTTC. It is translated as CASSQETGLSSYEQYF.

The chain uses TRBV30 and TRBJ2-7; possibly TRBD1 for D (5 bases). Germline V gene sequence: CDR1 GTSNPN, CDR2 SVGIG (reference sequence). V was clipped by 2 bases and J by 7 bases, with 9 bases between them. The CDR3 is 11 amino acids. CDR3 coding DNA: TGTGCCTGGAGTCTCGACAGAGAGCAGTACTTC. Its protein product is CAWSLDREQYF.

V usage is TRBV5-6 and J usage is TRBJ1-2; D gene unclear. V was clipped by 5 bases and J by 3 bases, with 14 bases between them. Germline CDR1 and CDR2: SGHDT and YYEEEE. CDR3 size: 14 residues. The DNA of the CDR3 is TGTGCCAGCAGAGTGGAGTGGAGTTACTATGGCTACACCTTC. This sequence encodes CASRVEWSYYGYTF. The complete variable domain, with remaining parts taken from reference TRBV5-6 and TRBJ1-2, reads DAGVTQSPTHLIKTRGQQVTLRCSPKSGHDTVSWYQQALGQGPQFIFQYYEEEERQRGNFPDRFSGHQFPNYSSELNVNALLLGDSALYLCASRVEWSYYGYTFGSGTRLTVV.

The genes are TRBV27 and TRBJ2-1, with D hard to call. Germline values: CDR1 MNHEY, CDR2 SMNVEV (reference sequence). V lost 0 bases, J lost 9 bases, and 15 bases lay in between. This CDR3 region has 15 residues. The CDR3 region is CASSLSFNWIGEQFF. The CDR3 DNA reads as TGTGCCAGCAGTTTATCATTTAATTGGATTGGTGAGCAGTTCTTC.

The chain uses TRBV29-1 and TRBJ2-7; D call uncertain. This CDR3 comprises 13 residues. Per the germline V gene, CDR1 is SQVTM and CDR2 is ANQGSEA. Trimming took 4 bases from V and 1 from J, leaving 11 bases between them. CDR3 nucleotides: TGCAGCGTTGCCCAACTCGATTCCTACGAGCAGTACTTC. It yields the protein CSVAQLDSYEQYF.

Of note for this clone: This same CDR3 is encoded by further DNA sequences in the sample. The chain employs TRBV4-1 and TRBJ1-6, with D unclear. Trimming removed 1 base at V and 7 bases at J, with 5 bases between. CDR1 is MGHRA, CDR2 YSYEKL, per germline. The CDR3 has 13 amino acids. CDR3 DNA: TGCGCCAGCAGCCAAGTTGAAAATTCACCCCTCCACTTT. Protein sequence: CASSQVENSPLHF.

The V call is TRBV5-4, the J call TRBJ2-1; D not resolved. The CDR3 is 13 amino acids. Between the trimmed V and J ends, which lost 0 bases and 9 bases, there was a span of 10 bases. Germline loops: CDR1 SGHNT, CDR2 YYREEE (reference sequence). The CDR3 region has the DNA TGTGCCAGCAGCTTGGGCGGAACGGGTGAGCAGTTCTTC. Its translation: CASSLGGTGEQFF.

The CDR3 is CASSERGAGYEQYF. For the CDR3, the DNA is TGTGCCAGCAGTGAACGGGGGGCCGGGTACGAGCAGTACTTC. This chain links TRBV2 with TRBJ2-7; TRBD2 might be the D (7 bases). The CDR3 extends over 14 amino acids. Trimming removed 2 bases from V and 4 bases from J, with 12 bases in between. Germline loops: CDR1 SNHLY, CDR2 FYNNEI.

The chain has TRBV2 and TRBJ2-7; no clear D gene. The ends were cut back, 5 bases at V and 3 bases at J, with 14 bases in the middle. Germline V gene lookup returns CDR1 SNHLY and CDR2 FYNNEI. The CDR3 covers 14 residues. The DNA for the CDR3 is TGTGCCAGCAGTCCCGTCCGCAACAACTACGAGCAGTACTTC. Its translation is CASSPVRNNYEQYF. Supplemented by reference TRBV2 and TRBJ2-7, the full variable domain reads EPEVTQTPSHQVTQMGQEVILRCVPISNHLYFYWYRQILGQKVEFLVSFYNNEISEKSEIFDDQFSVERPDGSNFTLKIRSTKLEDSAMYFCASSPVRNNYEQYFGPGTRLTVT.

The chain links TRBV9 to TRBJ2-7; D assignment may be TRBD1 or TRBD2 (5 bases each). This CDR3 region has 13 residues. Germline V gene lookup returns CDR1 SGDLS and CDR2 YYNGEE. The V gene lost 3 bases and the J gene lost 10 bases, with 17 bases spanning the gap. For the CDR3, the DNA is TGTGCCAGCAGCGAGTGGGGGACCGCGCCTCAGTACTTC. Amino acid sequence: CASSEWGTAPQYF.

The chain combines TRBV18 with TRBJ1-6; the D is unclear. V was cut by 0 bases and J by 10 bases, with 16 bases left in between. Germline CDR1 is KGHSH and CDR2 is LQKENI. The CDR3 runs 16 residues. CDR3 amino acids: CASSPPTPPWSSPLHF. As DNA, the CDR3 is TGTGCCAGCTCACCACCGACTCCCCCGTGGAGCTCACCCCTCCACTTT.

J is TRBJ2-2 and V is TRBV4-1; 9 bases map to TRBD2. The trim removed 0 bases at V and 2 bases at J, leaving 7 bases unmatched. The CDR3 contains 18 residues. Germline V gene lookup returns CDR1 MGHRA and CDR2 YSYEKL. The CDR3 region is CASSQEQGLAANTGELFF. In DNA form, the CDR3 reads TGCGCCAGCAGCCAAGAGCAGGGACTAGCTGCAAACACCGGGGAGCTGTTTTTT.

The CDR3 spells CASSLTGTANTEAFF. The CDR3 DNA reads as TGCGCCAGCAGCCTAACCGGGACTGCGAACACTGAAGCTTTCTTT. This sequence joins TRBV4-1 and TRBJ1-1, with D tentatively TRBD1 (5 bases). Germline loops: CDR1 MGHRA, CDR2 YSYEKL. V dropped 4 bases and J dropped 1 base, with 13 bases sitting between them. The CDR3 contains 15 residues.

The J gene is TRBJ2-5, the V gene TRBV13, with 8 bases that match TRBD1. J gave up 5 bases and V 5 bases, and 10 bases lay outside the gene matches. CDR1 is PRHDT, CDR2 FYEKMQ, per germline (reference sequence). The CDR3 runs 15 residues. CDR3 coding DNA: TGTGCCAGCAGCCCGACAGGGGTAGGCTTGGAGACCCAGTACTTC. Residues: CASSPTGVGLETQYF.

This clone is a singleton in its sample. The V call is TRBV29-1, the J call TRBJ1-2; weak D call: TRBD1 (5 bases). The V gene lost 6 bases and the J gene lost 4 bases, with 15 bases spanning the gap. The CDR3 has 13 amino acids. Germline V lookup: CDR1 SQVTM, CDR2 ANQGSEA. CDR3 in amino acids: CSVPGSGGYGYTF. CDR3 DNA: TGCAGCGTCCCAGGGTCCGGAGGCTATGGCTACACCTTC.

This chain joins TRBV5-4 and TRBJ2-7; no clear D gene. The CDR3 spans 14 residues. V was shortened by 2 bases and J by 0 bases, with 9 bases between the two germline ends. Per the germline V gene, CDR1 is SGHNT and CDR2 is YYREEE (reference sequence). CDR3 sequence (DNA): TGTGCCAGCAGCTTTGAACGAACCTCCTACGAGCAGTACTTC. It encodes CASSFERTSYEQYF.